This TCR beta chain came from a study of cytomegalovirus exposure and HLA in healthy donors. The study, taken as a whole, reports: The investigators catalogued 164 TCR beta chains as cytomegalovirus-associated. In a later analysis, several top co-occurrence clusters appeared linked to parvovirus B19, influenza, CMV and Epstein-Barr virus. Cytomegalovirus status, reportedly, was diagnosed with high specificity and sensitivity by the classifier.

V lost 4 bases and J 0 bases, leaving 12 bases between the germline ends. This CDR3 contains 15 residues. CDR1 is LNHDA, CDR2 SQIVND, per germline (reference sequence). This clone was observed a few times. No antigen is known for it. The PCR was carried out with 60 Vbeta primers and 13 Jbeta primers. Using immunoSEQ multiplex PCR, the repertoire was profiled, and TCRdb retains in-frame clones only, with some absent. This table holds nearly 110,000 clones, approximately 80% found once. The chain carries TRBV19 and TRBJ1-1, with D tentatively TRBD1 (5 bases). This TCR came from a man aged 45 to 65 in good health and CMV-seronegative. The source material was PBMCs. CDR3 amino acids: CASSRWTTMNTEAFF. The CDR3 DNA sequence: TGTGCCAGTAGTAGATGGACAACTATGAACACTGAAGCTTTCTTT.